This record looks at one TCR beta chain sequence and its context. The antigen it binds to is not known. Qualities for individual bases were not recorded, and no much larger clone is one base off. The cohort was made up of approximately 670 healthy bone marrow donors. All cohort members were sampled while nominally healthy, although unrecorded immune exposures were likely present. The donor was CMV seropositive and was included in the group of almost 300 seropositive cohort members. A peripheral blood sample was provided by each donor, and peripheral blood mononuclear cells were used for TCR beta sequencing. The Qiagen DNeasy Blood Extraction Kit was used to extract genomic DNA from the blood cell samples. Spanning cysteine to phenylalanine, the CDR3 consists of 18 amino acids. CDR3 DNA only is kept here, 54 bases in frame from base 1. The germline V gene gives CDR1 as SGHRS and CDR2 as YFSETQ. V is reduced by 5 bases and J by 4 bases, leaving a spacing of 27 bases between them.

The data are from a study of cytomegalovirus exposure and HLA in healthy donors (dated by TCRdb to 2017 to 2019). Regarding the complete study: An earlier analysis of around 600 of the donors reported more than 250 Gb of sequence data and more than 90 million unique TCR beta sequences from some 180 million T cells. An early release that covered roughly 600 HLA-typed donors contained about 300 gigabases of sequencing data and approximately 85 million unique TCR sequences. Among the roughly 410 genotyped donors, approximately 81% belonged to the genetic ancestry cluster associated with self-reported Caucasian donors. The study aimed to test whether signatures of past pathogen exposure could be identified by cataloging public T cell receptors. The T cell repertoires of some 700 subjects were profiled by immunosequencing and related to cytomegalovirus serostatus. Besides the first cohort of 666 subjects, a separate validation cohort made up of over a hundred different subjects was used. The study combined high-throughput TCR immunosequencing, statistical association of individual TCRs with disease status, and machine learning to predict cytomegalovirus infection status. A later analysis re-analyzed previously published TCR beta repertoires from roughly 600 donors and added high-resolution HLA genotyping to study TCR occurrence patterns. Rather than using new phenotypic data, the later analysis identified candidate immune exposures from TCR beta sequences and from how often those sequences occurred across donors. In an earlier analysis of 587 of the donors, high-throughput TCR beta sequencing was used to judge whether each TCR beta V gene segment behaved as functional or pseudogenic. Alongside the repertoire data, information on donor age, sex, ethnicity and CMV serostatus was compiled. In a later genetic analysis, genome-wide SNP genotypes for about 60% of the 666 donors were used, and that subset was treated as a discovery cohort. All discovery cohort repertoires had been generated on a single sequencing platform. HLA typing included class I and class II loci at four-digit resolution. Typing coverage differed by locus: A, B, C, DRB1 and DQB1 were typed in about 620-640 donors, DQA1 in approximately 520, DPA1 in 600 to 610, and DPB1 in just under 490. Four to six DR-DQ haplotypes were handled as single units for association and clustering because linkage in the cohort was strong. Among some 400 genotyped donors of the cohort, an average of approximately 200,000 unique TCR beta nucleotide sequences was sequenced per donor, of which roughly 17% were non-productive. The full study reports these points: Specific HLA alleles were associated with 16,951 TCR beta sequences at a false discovery rate of 0.05 in a later analysis. A later genetic analysis associated a missense DCLRE1C variant with V-gene and J-gene trimming of TCR beta chains, and an independent cohort replicated the association. A cluster of highly shared sequence variants was judged likely to represent a technical artifact of the sequencing pipeline. For the cohort, immune exposure information was limited to CMV serostatus. According to a later analysis, most CMV-associated TCR beta chains appeared to be HLA-restricted, and the HLA associations seemed to be driven largely by CMV exposure. The study gave a list of about 160 TCR beta chains associated with cytomegalovirus. According to the authors, the approach could potentially be generalized to other disease states and immunological phenotypes. Presence/absence analyses assumed roughly uniform sequencing depth across donors, an assumption that may not hold. Correlated functional status among segregating V segments might be attributable to linkage disequilibrium, but an unknown experimental factor could not be ruled out. This cohort had only TCR beta chains sequenced, and the lack of alpha or paired-chain data limited which features could be detected. Roughly 15 rarely observed V segments, including chromosome 9 orphons, were excluded from the earlier analysis of approximately 600 of the donors because counts were too low. In a later analysis, the rate of TCR association differed among HLA loci, with DRB1 alleles having the most associated TCRs and HLA-C alleles having the fewest. In a later analysis, HLA-associated TCR beta chains showed more clonal expansion and lower generation probabilities than non-associated chains that were equally common. Several of the top co-occurrence clusters appeared to be linked to parvovirus B19, influenza, CMV and Epstein-Barr virus, according to a later analysis. The classifier was reported to diagnose cytomegalovirus status with high specificity and sensitivity in both the original and validation cohorts. Three of the identified cytomegalovirus-associated TCR beta chains were confirmed in vitro to be specific for cytomegalovirus antigens. Broadly in line with IMGT annotations, most TCR beta V segments showed up in productive rearrangements about 90% or about 30% of the time in an earlier analysis of approximately 640 of the donors. Strong co-occurrence of HLA alleles, especially DR and DQ, made assigning TCR associations to individual alleles difficult. According to a later genetic analysis, donors in an Asian-associated ancestry cluster had fewer N-insertions in productive TCRs than the roughly 700-donor mean. Some IMGT-functional V segments, including TRBV6-2 and TRBV6-3, could not be distinguished by the 87-base-pair reads and were therefore excluded. A further reported finding was that TCR beta sequences accurately predicted the HLA-A and HLA-B alleles for most subjects in the first cohort. While some public TCRs were present in many individuals, most TCR sequences turned up only very rarely across donors. HLA typing was unavailable for some donors at each locus, so association tests used only the typed subset.

The library came from the immunoSEQ multiplex PCR assay. The multiplex PCR relied on a mix of 60 forward primers for TCR Vbeta segments and 13 reverse primers for TCR Jbeta segments. The CDR3 region of rearranged TCR beta genes was amplified from genomic DNA with a multiplex PCR assay. The Illumina HiSeq System was used to sequence the amplified TCR beta libraries as 87-base-pair reads. For the original study's pipeline: Across the 500 to 750 repertoires, a later analysis counted 75 million to 90 million unique TCR beta chains, roughly 11 million of which were shared by at least two donors. Raw reads were error-corrected and collapsed into unique sequences by a nearest-neighbor algorithm in which closely related sequences were merged to remove PCR and sequencing errors. CDR3 sequences were aligned to IMGT reference sequences to assign V, D and J gene segments. Each retained sequence needed at least a six-nucleotide match to both a V gene segment and a J gene segment. Rearrangements were classified as productive when the CDR3 lacked stop codons and remained in frame with V and J, and all other rearrangements were classified as non-productive. CDR3 was defined according to IMGT convention as the region running from the second conserved V-encoded cysteine to the conserved J-encoded phenylalanine. The earlier analysis of about 570 of the donors excluded any sequence lacking an unambiguous match to a single V gene segment. In an earlier analysis of roughly 600 of the donors, a V segment was called functional when productive rearrangements were above 56.7%, and segregating when the standard deviation between donors exceeded 5%. A statistical classification framework was built to diagnose cytomegalovirus status from the catalog of TCR beta chain sequences. A later analysis assigned V and J genes by comparing TCR nucleotide sequences with IMGT/GENE-DB human TR gene sequences. A later analysis assigned CDR3 sequences and most-parsimonious VDJ recombination scenarios with the TCRdist pipeline. In a later analysis, each TCR beta chain was defined by its CDR3 amino acid sequence together with its V-gene family, and reads without a unique V-gene family were excluded. In a later analysis, 450 to 600 highly shared, low-generation-probability nucleotide sequences were removed to address suspected cross-contamination and a sequencing artifact. A later analysis calculated a clonal expansion index for each public chain from normalized within-repertoire ranks of inferred template counts. A later analysis computed generation probabilities with a VDJ recombination model fitted to out-of-frame rearrangements, and checked the results against IGoR. A later analysis scored TCR-TCR, TCR-HLA and TCR-CMV co-occurrence with hypergeometric tests, applying a repertoire-size bias correction to TCR pairs. To estimate false discovery rates, a later analysis permuted the HLA or CMV assignments 20 times. A later analysis grouped co-occurring TCRs with DBSCAN, adding TCRdist sequence similarity when clustering within HLA-allele-positive subsets. For co-occurrence clustering, repertoires with fewer than 30,000 or more than 120,000 public chains were excluded, along with roughly 5 repertoires with anomalous nucleotide sharing. Sourced from immuneACCESS, this table was stored by TCRdb with only in-frame sequences that have V and J called. A share of the clones is absent; for the studies checked, an unresolved V gene accounts for under half, and the remainder has no known explanation. For V, J and clone size, that table is used; D and trimming come from the DNA. Counted in this sample were over 75,000 clones; approximately 72% of them appeared once. 7.1% of the sample is held by the ten biggest clonotypes.

The sample was PBMCs. The receptor comes from a man aged 35-49 years in good health and CMV-seropositive. The rearrangement combines TRBV5-1 with TRBJ1-2, with the D gene not clear enough to name. Here is the DNA: TGCGCCAGCAGGGGAACCGGGCCCACGGCCGACTATTTCTATGGCTACACCTTC. Its protein reads: CASRGTGPTADYFYGYTF.